These T cell receptor beta chains were read from a single sample in a study of shared clonotypes between healthy human individuals. Assay: immunoSEQ multiplex PCR; the TCRdb copy retains only in-frame clones and omits some. The sample shows approximately 1.5 million clones, nearly 99% of them seen only once. Material for sequencing was naive CD4+ T cells sorted from blood. The origin of the receptors is a man aged 25 to 45 in good health. CDR3s leave out the opening cysteine and the closing phenylalanine or tryptophan.

v_call,cdr3_length,cdr3_aa
TRBV5-5,12,ASSLVGLSYEQY
TRBV11-1,12,ASSFSGTGYGYT
TRBV11-3,10,ASSSSAGELF
TRBV5-5,16,ASSPKTGYWSYRDTQY
TRBV6-1,11,ASSEVGNYGYT
TRBV11-2,13,ASSPGVGSPDTQY
TRBV28,11,ASSLDAPEKLF
TRBV18,11,ASSPDRYYGYT
TRBV7-9,13,ASRTGAGSGNTIY
TRBV11-2,12,ASSLDRQSYEQY
TRBV2,12,ASSLQGFSYEQY
TRBV7-9,12,ASSRWGEPYEQY